This T cell receptor (beta chain) is drawn from a study of sequential checkpoint blockade in melanoma. Study background: Each arm's sequence ended with maintenance nivolumab.

The V gene's germline CDR1 is SNHLY and CDR2 FYNNEI. The CDR3 contains 14 residues. J lost 4 bases, V lost 11 bases, and 13 bases had no gene match. Here immunoSEQ multiplex PCR was the method, and the copy in TCRdb shows in-frame clones only, minus some. Of some 19,000 clones in the sample, about 69% are singletons; the top ten hold 15% to 20%. Indicated treatment: randomized to nivolumab then ipilimumab (arm A) or the reverse (arm B). This clone was observed a handful of times. This receptor was identified in a human donor with melanoma. The chain joins TRBV2 to TRBJ1-2, with TRBD1 matching over 7 bases. The sample in question was CD8+ T cells sorted from blood (inferred from file names), obtained from a patient given nivolumab and ipilimumab in sequence. This CDR3 is CAVGSDRPIYGYTF. Here the CDR3 DNA reads TGTGCCGTAGGCTCGGACAGGCCCATCTATGGCTACACCTTC.